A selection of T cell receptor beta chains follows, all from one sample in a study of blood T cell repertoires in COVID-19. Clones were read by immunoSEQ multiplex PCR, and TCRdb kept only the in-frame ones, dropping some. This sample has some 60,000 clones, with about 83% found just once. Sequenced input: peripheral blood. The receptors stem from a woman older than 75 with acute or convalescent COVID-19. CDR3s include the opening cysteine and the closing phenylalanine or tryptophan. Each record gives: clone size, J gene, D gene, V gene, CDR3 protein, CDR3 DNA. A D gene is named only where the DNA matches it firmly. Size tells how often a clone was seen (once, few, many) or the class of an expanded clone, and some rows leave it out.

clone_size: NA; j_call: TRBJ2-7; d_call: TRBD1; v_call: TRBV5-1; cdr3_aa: CASSLEGQGAREQYF; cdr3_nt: TGCGCCAGCAGCTTGGAAGGGCAGGGGGCTCGCGAGCAGTACTTC
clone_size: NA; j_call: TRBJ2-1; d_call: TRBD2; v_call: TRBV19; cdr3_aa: CASSIDPGGLIHEQFF; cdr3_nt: TGTGCCAGTAGTATAGACCCGGGGGGGCTTATCCATGAGCAGTTCTTC
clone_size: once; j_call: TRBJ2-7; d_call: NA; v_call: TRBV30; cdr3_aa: CAWSVTPRAGEQYF; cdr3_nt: TGTGCCTGGAGTGTAACCCCCAGGGCAGGCGAGCAGTACTTC
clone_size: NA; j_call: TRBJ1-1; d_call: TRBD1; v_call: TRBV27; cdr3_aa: CASMGQMNTEAFF; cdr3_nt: TGTGCCAGCATGGGACAGATGAACACTGAAGCTTTCTTT
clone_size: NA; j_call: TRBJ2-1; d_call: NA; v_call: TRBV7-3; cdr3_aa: CASSPVSRGSSYNEQFF; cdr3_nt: TGTGCCAGCAGCCCCGTTTCCCGCGGTAGCTCCTACAATGAGCAGTTCTTC
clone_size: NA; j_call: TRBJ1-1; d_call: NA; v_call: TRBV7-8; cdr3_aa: CASSSTENTEAFF; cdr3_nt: TGTGCCAGCAGCTCGACAGAGAACACTGAAGCTTTCTTT
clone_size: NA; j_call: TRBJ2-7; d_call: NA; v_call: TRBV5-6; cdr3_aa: CASSLEQKYEQYF; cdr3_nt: TGTGCCAGCAGCTTGGAACAGAAATACGAGCAGTACTTC
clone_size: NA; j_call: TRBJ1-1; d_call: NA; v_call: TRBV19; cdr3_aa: CASSGVLNTEAFF; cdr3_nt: TGTGCCAGTAGCGGGGTGCTGAACACTGAAGCTTTCTTT
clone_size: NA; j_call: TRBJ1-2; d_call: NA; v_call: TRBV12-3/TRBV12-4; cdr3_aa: CASSLVQGARTF; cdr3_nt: TGTGCCAGCAGTTTAGTGCAGGGCGCGCGGACCTTC
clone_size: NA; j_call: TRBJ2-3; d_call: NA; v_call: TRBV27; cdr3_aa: CASSLTETDTQYF; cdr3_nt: TGTGCCAGCAGTTTGACAGAGACAGATACGCAGTATTTT
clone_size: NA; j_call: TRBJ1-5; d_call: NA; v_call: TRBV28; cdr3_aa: CASGGAVKEPQHF; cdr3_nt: TGTGCCAGCGGGGGGGCGGTTAAAGAGCCCCAGCATTTT
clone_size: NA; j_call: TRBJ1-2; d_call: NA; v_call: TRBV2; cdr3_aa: CASRGGLGRRANYGYTF; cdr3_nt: TGTGCCAGCAGGGGGGGACTGGGAAGGAGGGCTAACTATGGCTACACCTTC
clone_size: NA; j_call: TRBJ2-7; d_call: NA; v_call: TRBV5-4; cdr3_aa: CASSLGTLSSYEQYF; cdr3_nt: TGTGCCAGCAGCTTGGGGACTCTGTCTTCCTACGAGCAGTACTTC
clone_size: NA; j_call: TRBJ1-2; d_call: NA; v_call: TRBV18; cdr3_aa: CASSDGVNYGYTF; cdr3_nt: TGTGCCAGCTCAGACGGGGTCAACTATGGCTACACCTTC
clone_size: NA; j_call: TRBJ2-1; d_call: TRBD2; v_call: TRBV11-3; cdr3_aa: CASSSGLLAGKDEQFF; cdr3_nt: TGTGCCAGCAGCTCGGGGTTACTAGCGGGGAAGGATGAGCAGTTCTTC
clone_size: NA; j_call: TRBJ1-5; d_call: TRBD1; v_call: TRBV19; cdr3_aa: CASSQQGAQGNQPQHF; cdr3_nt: TGTGCCAGTAGTCAGCAGGGGGCGCAGGGCAATCAGCCCCAGCATTTT
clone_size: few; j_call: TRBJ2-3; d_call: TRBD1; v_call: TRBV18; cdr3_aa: CASSPGQGTDTQYF; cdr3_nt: TGTGCCAGCTCTCCGGGACAGGGGACAGATACGCAGTATTTT
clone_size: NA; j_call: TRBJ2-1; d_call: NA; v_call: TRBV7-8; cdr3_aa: CASSLATGTLYNEQFF; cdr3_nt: TGTGCCAGCAGCTTAGCGACCGGGACTCTCTACAATGAGCAGTTCTTC
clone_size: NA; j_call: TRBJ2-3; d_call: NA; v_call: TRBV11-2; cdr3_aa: CASSSLSPGSTPKGHTQYF; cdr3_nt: TGTGCCAGCAGCTCCTTAAGTCCCGGGAGCACCCCCAAAGGGCATACGCAGTATTTT
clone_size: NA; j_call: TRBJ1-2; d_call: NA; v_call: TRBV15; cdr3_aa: CATSRKPSVSMGGYTF; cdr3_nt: TGTGCCACCAGCAGAAAACCCAGCGTCTCTATGGGTGGCTACACCTTC
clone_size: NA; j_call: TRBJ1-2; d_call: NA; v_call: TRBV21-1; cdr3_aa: CASNPMEGTALYGYTF; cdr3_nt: TGTGCCAGCAATCCCATGGAGGGGACGGCTCTTTATGGCTACACCTTC
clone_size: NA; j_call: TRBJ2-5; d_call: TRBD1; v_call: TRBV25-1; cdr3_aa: CASSARTGQETQYF; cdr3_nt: TGTGCCAGCAGTGCTAGGACAGGGCAAGAGACCCAGTACTTC
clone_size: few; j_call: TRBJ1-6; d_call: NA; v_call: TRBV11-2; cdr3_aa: CASSPPEGFGSPLHF; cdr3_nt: TGTGCCAGCAGCCCGCCGGAGGGTTTTGGTTCACCCCTCCACTTT
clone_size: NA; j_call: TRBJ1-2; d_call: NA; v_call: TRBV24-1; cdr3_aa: CATSQVTGPANYGYTF; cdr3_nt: TGTGCCACCAGTCAGGTAACTGGGCCAGCTAACTATGGCTACACCTTC